This T cell receptor beta chain was obtained from a study of T cell repertoires in cytomegalovirus infection (dated by TCRdb to the late 2010s). Study-level background: Alongside well-studied HLA-B-restricted epitopes, the peptide stimulations were aimed at recently identified HLA-C-restricted CMV epitopes, whose presentation resists viral immunomodulation. Donor HLA type was relevant to the analysis, because carriage of CMV infection together with the matching HLA type was indicated by public TCR beta signatures.

Explained via the paper, the treatment or condition label denotes: in vitro stimulation with specific CMV peptide epitopes to enrich CMV-specific T cells. On this clonotype: The antigen it recognizes is unknown. No qualities accompany the bases; no much larger clone lies one base away.

The CDR3 runs 15 residues from the cysteine to the phenylalanine. Only the CDR3 region is kept as DNA, spanning 45 bases read in frame from base 1. At the junction V is shortened by 5 bases and J by 1 base, with 11 bases in between. Study-wide conclusions, independent of this receptor: In both this cohort and an independent roughly 350-donor cohort, the cumulative frequency of public TCR beta family members distinguished carriers of CMV infection plus the relevant HLA type. The ex vivo response was dominated by HLA-C-restricted CMV-specific TCR beta clonotypes, which also provided the single most frequent clonotype in two of eight donors.

Sequencing was performed on an Illumina HiSeq 1500. TCRdb ran its own pipeline on the public reads, namely fastp trimming at Q25 and MiXCR clone calling, and kept in-frame beta chains. Every entry covers one CDR3 protein and lists the most common genes and DNA from its rows. The sample table shows 700,000 to 950,000 distinct CDR3 sequences, and about 33% are seen once. 9.5% to 15% of the sample is held by the ten biggest clonotypes. The rearranged segments are TRBV12-3 or TRBV12-4 and TRBJ2-2; no D gene can be assigned with confidence. This TCR was sampled from a human donor in good health (CMV status not recorded). Some clones in this sample may be carry-over from other donors' samples. The sequences come from cultured CD8+ T cells from PBMCs, collected from culture after CMV antigen stimulation. The CDR3 is CASSPLALNTGELFF. The nucleotide sequence is TGTGCCAGCAGTCCCCTTGCCCTGAACACCGGGGAGCTGTTTTTT.